This TCR beta chain is drawn from a study of glioma-infiltrating T cells. In this sample, this clonotype turned up many times. The target antigen is unknown. Losses at the gene ends were 0 bases for V and 3 bases for J; bases not matched to a gene: 2. Germline values: CDR1 LNHNV, CDR2 YYDKDF (reference sequence). The CDR3 is made up of 15 amino acids. Study-level findings and limits: Very few CDR3 sequences were shared between tissue and blood.

Amplification of TCR alpha and beta CDR3 regions from RNA used iRepertoire nested multiplex PCR. In TCRdb, the multiplex PCR reads were re-called with MiXCR into one record per CDR3 protein. The data show about 130,000 distinct CDR3 sequences, with around 23% seen just once and roughly 29% held by the top ten. The rearrangement links TRBV15 to TRBJ2-5; 9 bases are a match to TRBD2. The TCR sequence derives from a human donor with low-grade glioma or glioblastoma, undergoing nonglioma brain surgery, or in good health (not recorded which). Sequencing was done on a sample of glioma tissue, nonneoplastic brain tissue, or PBMCs (not recorded which). The DNA of the CDR3 is TGTGCCACCAGCAGAGATCCTAGCGGGAAAGAGACCCAGTACTTC. Its translation is CATSRDPSGKETQYF.